Given below is one T cell receptor beta chain in context. Its target is not known. Clones were sequenced by immunoSEQ multiplex PCR, and TCRdb holds only the in-frame ones, with some missing. This table holds about 45,000 clones, roughly 82% found once. The source of the sample is a study of OX40 agonist ivuxolimab in advanced cancers. Findings and limits, study-wide: Normalized T-cell clonal expansion was also low in some nonresponders.

This clonotype was obtained from an adult with an advanced solid tumor such as melanoma, head and neck, liver or kidney cancer. The input for sequencing was CD4+ or CD8+ T cells sorted from blood, taken in a trial of the OX40 agonist ivuxolimab.

The CDR3 bases are TGTGCCAGTAGTATCGACAGGGGCACTGAAGCTTTCTTT. It yields the protein CASSIDRGTEAFF. The chain is built from TRBV19 and TRBJ1-1; 8 nucleotides agree with TRBD1. After removal of 3 bases from V and 4 bases from J, the junction contained 1 base not matched to a gene. The CDR3 is 13 amino acids. Germline V lookup: CDR1 LNHDA, CDR2 SQIVND (reference sequence).